These 22 T cell receptor beta chains were all obtained from the same sample, sequenced in a study of blood T cells in healthy people across ages. Sample-barcoded 5' priming and a J-beta primer mix drove a second PCR of roughly 7 to 11 cycles. TCRdb re-called the 5' RACE reads through MiXCR, storing one row per CDR3 protein. The sample has hundreds of thousands of distinct CDR3 sequences; less than 45% are singletons. The sample was blood. The receptors originated from an older man in good health.

J is TRBJ2-1 and V is TRBV2; TRBD1 aligns across 7 bases. The V gene end was trimmed by 3 bases and the J gene end by 2 bases; junction bases not matched to a gene: 4. Germline CDR1 SNHLY, CDR2 FYNNEI. The CDR3 runs to 15 residues. Here the CDR3 reads CASSDRDSPYNEQFF. The CDR3 region has the DNA TGTGCCAGCAGTGACCGGGACAGCCCCTACAATGAGCAGTTCTTC.

For this clonotype: At one end, the junction sequence differs from germline, possibly due to a read error. CDR3 coding DNA: TGTGCCAACAGTTACCCCGGACTCCAAGGGACCCAGTACTTC. Translated: CANSYPGLQGTQYF. This rearrangement joins TRBV6-2 or TRBV6-3 to TRBJ2-5, with TRBD2 as a possible D gene (5 bases). Germline V gene data show CDR1 as MNHEY and CDR2 as SVGEGT. This CDR3 is built from 14 residues.

The chain is built from TRBV12-3 or TRBV12-4 and TRBJ2-2; D gene unclear. The V end lost 2 bases, the J end lost 4 bases, and 5 bases lay between the germline ends. This CDR3 has 13 residues. The CDR3 DNA reads TGTGCCAGCAGTTTACAGCTCACCGGGGAGCTGTTTTTT. This encodes CASSLQLTGELFF.

V usage is TRBV10-3 and J usage is TRBJ2-1; 7 nucleotides align to TRBD2. The CDR3 sequence is 13 residues long. V gave up 0 bases and J gave up 8 bases; unmatched junction bases: 1. Looked up from germline, CDR1 is ENHRY and CDR2 is SYGVKD. In DNA form, the CDR3 reads TGTGCCATCAGTGAGTCCCGGGGGGATGAGCAGTTCTTC. Amino acid sequence: CAISESRGDEQFF.

This clonotype was seen a single time. The germline gene is not matched at one end of the junction; a read error may be the cause. V is TRBV20-1 and J is TRBJ1-2; 8 positions agree with TRBD1. The CDR3 contains 12 residues. Germline CDR1 DFQATT, CDR2 SNEGSKA (reference sequence). As DNA, the CDR3 is TGTACCCCAGGGGGCTATAACTATGGCTACACCTTC. It codes for CTPGGYNYGYTF.

This clonotype has a count of ten or more. The chain uses TRBV20-1 and TRBJ1-1; 8 bases are shared with TRBD1. J was trimmed by 1 base and V by 2 bases; bases with no gene match: 3. The CDR3 runs to 14 residues. CDR1 and CDR2 (germline): DFQATT, SNEGSKA (reference sequence). CDR3 region: CSARQGARNTEAFF. The CDR3 DNA reads as TGCAGTGCTAGACAGGGGGCGCGGAACACTGAAGCTTTCTTT.

J is TRBJ2-3 and V is TRBV29-1, with D maybe TRBD2 (7 bases). The germline V and J ends were trimmed by 6 bases and 0 bases, with 25 bases remaining between them. Germline V gene data show CDR1 as SQVTM and CDR2 as ANQGSEA. This CDR3 has 18 residues. As DNA, the CDR3 is TGCAGCGTCCTCATTCCTCTAGCCGGGGGGCTTAGCACAGATACGCAGTATTTT. Its translation is CSVLIPLAGGLSTDTQYF.

J is TRBJ2-4 and V is TRBV7-9; possibly TRBD1 for D (6 bases). The end of the DNA is better explained by TRBJ2-7, so the J call may be wrong. CDR1 SEHNR and CDR2 FQNEAQ come from the germline V gene (reference sequence). This CDR3 is 13 amino acids long. In nucleotides, the CDR3 is TGTGCCTTTCAAGCAGGGACAACCTACGAGCAGTACTTC. Translation: CAFQAGTTYEQYF.

The CDR3 DNA is TGCGCCAGCAGCTTGGAAGGGCAGGGGGTAGGAGAGACCCAGTACTTC. Its translation: CASSLEGQGVGETQYF. The chain combines TRBV5-1 with TRBJ2-5, with TRBD1 identical over 7 bases. CDR1 and CDR2 (germline): SGHRS, YFSETQ. J lost 4 bases, V lost 0 bases, and 9 bases had no gene match. The CDR3 runs to 16 residues.

This clonotype showed up just a few times. Given a much more abundant clone one base away, this may be a read error. This chain uses TRBV29-1 with TRBJ2-4; 8 bases agree with TRBD1. The germline CDR1 and CDR2 sequences are SQVTM and ANQGSEA. The CDR3 length is 12 residues. V was clipped by 3 bases and J by 13 bases; unmatched bases: 8. The CDR3 nucleotides are TGCAGCGTTGACTCCTCGGGACAGGAGCAGTACTTC. Amino acids: CSVDSSGQEQYF.

The chain links TRBV7-8 to TRBJ1-2, with D possibly matching TRBD1 (5 bases). The CDR3 covers 15 residues. V lost 0 bases and J 1 base, leaving 9 bases between the germline ends. Looked up from germline, CDR1 is SGHVS and CDR2 is FQNEAQ. CDR3 residues: CASSLAPGSNYGYTF. The DNA for the CDR3 is TGTGCCAGCAGCTTAGCCCCAGGGAGTAACTATGGCTACACCTTC.

Remarks on this clonotype: The junction shows a germline mismatch at one end, possibly a read error. The chain carries TRBV20-1 and TRBJ1-5; no clear D. Germline V CDR1 and CDR2: DFQATT, SNEGSKA (reference sequence). The CDR3 has 13 residues. CDR3 sequence reads: CSARDKSSQPQHF. The CDR3 DNA reads as TGCAGTGCTAGAGACAAGAGCAGTCAGCCCCAGCATTTT.

Notes on this clonotype: The junction does not match germline at one end; this may be a read error. The V and J genes are TRBV14 and TRBJ2-7, with D maybe TRBD2 (6 bases). Germline values: CDR1 SGHDN, CDR2 FVKESK. The CDR3 is 16 residues long. CDR3 region: CARSQDHRTGEYEQYF. CDR3 coding DNA: TGTGCCCGCAGCCAAGATCATCGGACGGGGGAATACGAGCAGTACTTC.

About this clonotype: Since a much larger clone is just one base distant, this may be a read error. This chain uses TRBV7-2 with TRBJ2-1, with a weak D call TRBD1 (6 bases). The CDR3 spans 14 residues. Germline V gene data show CDR1 as SGHTA and CDR2 as FQGNSA. The ends were cut back, 3 bases at V and 13 bases at J, with 19 bases in the middle. In DNA, the CDR3 is TGTGCCAGCAGCTTTTTAGGGGGTGGGGAGACCCAGTTCTTC. This encodes CASSFLGGGETQFF. The variable domain in full, completed from reference TRBV7-2 and TRBJ2-1, reads GAGVSQSPSNKVTEKGKDVELRCDPISGHTALYWYRQSLGQGLEFLIYFQGNSAPDKSGLPSDRFSAERTGGSVSTLTIQRTQQEDSAVYLCASSFLGGGETQFFGPGTRLTVL.

CDR3 sequence reads: CASSPDRGFSEQFF. As DNA, the CDR3 is TGCGCCAGCAGCCCAGACAGGGGATTTAGTGAGCAGTTCTTC. The genes are TRBV5-1 and TRBJ2-1; 8 bases are shared with TRBD1. Germline values: CDR1 SGHRS, CDR2 YFSETQ. Trimming at V came to 4 bases and at J to 9 bases, leaving 9 bases not matched to a gene. This CDR3 spans 14 amino acids.

This clonotype was seen more than once but under ten times. The chain links TRBV5-1 to TRBJ1-1; D might be TRBD1 (5 bases). V lost 6 bases, J lost 7 bases, and 22 bases lay in between. In germline, CDR1 is SGHRS, CDR2 YFSETQ. This CDR3 contains 15 residues. The CDR3 is CASTPSEGRGDEAFF. CDR3 bases: TGCGCCAGCACCCCCAGTGAGGGGAGAGGAGATGAAGCTTTCTTT.

This chain uses TRBV7-9 with TRBJ2-1; 8 nucleotides line up with TRBD1. V shed 3 bases and J 4 bases; nucleotides not matched to a gene: 5. The CDR3 sequence is 15 residues long. CDR1 is SEHNR and CDR2 is FQNEAQ in the germline V gene (reference sequence). CDR3 DNA sequence: TGTGCCAGCAGCTTGCCGGGACAGGAGTACAATGAGCAGTTCTTC. Amino acid sequence: CASSLPGQEYNEQFF.

A few counts support this clonotype. The genes are TRBV28 and TRBJ2-7; maybe TRBD1 (6 bases). The end of the DNA fits TRBJ2-5 better, so the J call may be wrong. Germline V gene data show CDR1 as MDHEN and CDR2 as SYDVKM. The CDR3 contains 14 residues. CDR3 region: CASSHRQAKETQYF. In DNA form, the CDR3 reads TGTGCCAGCAGCCACAGACAGGCCAAAGAGACCCAGTACTTC.

The rearrangement links TRBV20-1 to TRBJ2-7; D might be TRBD1 (5 bases). The CDR3 runs 13 residues. The germline V gene has CDR1 DFQATT and CDR2 SNEGSKA (reference sequence). V lost 1 base to trimming and J lost 0 bases, with 7 bases between them. CDR3 sequence: CSARVGHSYEQYF. The CDR3 DNA reads TGCAGTGCTAGAGTCGGACACTCCTACGAGCAGTACTTC.

This clonotype was counted at least ten times. V and J are TRBV29-1 and TRBJ1-2; D unclear. The CDR3 contains 14 residues. Trimming took 3 bases from V and 7 from J, leaving 18 bases between them. Germline lookup yields CDR1 SQVTM and CDR2 ANQGSEA. The CDR3 here is CSVENGGPQTGYTF. CDR3 coding DNA: TGCAGCGTTGAGAACGGCGGCCCCCAGACTGGCTACACCTTC.

The genes are TRBV11-2 and TRBJ2-1; 7 bases map to TRBD1. Per germline, CDR1 SGHAT and CDR2 FQNNGV. V lost 6 bases and J lost 2; bases outside the gene matches: 7. CDR3 length: 15 residues. The CDR3 region is CASSINRGPYNEQFF. CDR3 nucleotide sequence: TGTGCCAGCAGTATTAACAGGGGCCCCTACAATGAGCAGTTCTTC.

This clonotype was detected only a few times. V is TRBV28 and J is TRBJ1-4; D gene uncertain. The CDR3 totals 11 residues. Trimming pared 6 bases from V and 10 bases from J, leaving 9 bases between. Germline V gene lookup returns CDR1 MDHEN and CDR2 SYDVKM. Here the CDR3 reads CASSLTGKLFF. DNA for the CDR3: TGTGCCAGCAGCCTTACGGGAAAACTGTTTTTT. The whole variable domain, filled in from reference TRBV28 and TRBJ1-4, reads DVKVTQSSRYLVKRTGEKVFLECVQDMDHENMFWYRQDPGLGLRLIYFSYDVKMKEKGDIPEGYSVSREKKERFSLILESASTNQTSMYLCASSLTGKLFFGSGTQLSVL.